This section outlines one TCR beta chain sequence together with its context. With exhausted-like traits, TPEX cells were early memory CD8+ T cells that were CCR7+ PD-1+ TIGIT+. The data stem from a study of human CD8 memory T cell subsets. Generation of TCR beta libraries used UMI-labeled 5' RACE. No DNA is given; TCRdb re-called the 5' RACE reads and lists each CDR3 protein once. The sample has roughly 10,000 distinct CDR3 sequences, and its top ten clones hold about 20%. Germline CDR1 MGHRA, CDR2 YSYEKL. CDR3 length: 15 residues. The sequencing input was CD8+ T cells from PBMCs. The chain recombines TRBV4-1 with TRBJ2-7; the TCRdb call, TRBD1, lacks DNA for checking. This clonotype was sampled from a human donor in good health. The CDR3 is CASSQSGQGAYEQYF.